Following are 12 T cell receptor beta chains from one sample sequenced in a study of long-term antiretroviral therapy in people with HIV. A v3.0 immunoSEQ assay was performed at survey level. This table comes from immunoSEQ multiplex PCR, and its TCRdb copy is limited to in-frame clones, with some not included. There are about 22,000 clones in the sample; 65% to 80% occur only once, and about a tenth lies in the top ten. Here the sequenced sample was unsorted PBMCs, taken 1.2 years after starting antiretroviral therapy. All receptors derive from a woman between 40 and 50 years old with HIV.

The CDR3 DNA follows: TGTGCCAGCAGCTATAGCCCCTGGACAGGGGGCAACTACGAGCAGTACTTC. It codes for CASSYSPWTGGNYEQYF. V usage is TRBV11-3 and J usage is TRBJ2-7, with TRBD1 identical over 11 bases. The CDR3 consists of 17 residues. Germline V gene data show CDR1 as SGHNT and CDR2 as YENEEA. V shed 4 bases, J shed 3 bases, and the junction held 11 bases outside the gene matches. Using reference TRBV11-3 and TRBJ2-7 for the parts outside the CDR3, the full variable domain is EAGVVQSPRYKIIEKKQPVAFWCNPISGHNTLYWYLQNLGQGPELLIRYENEEAVDDSQLPKDRFSAERLKGVDSTLKIQPAELGDSAVYLCASSYSPWTGGNYEQYFGPGTRLTVT.

The V gene is TRBV5-4, the J gene TRBJ1-1; tentative D call: TRBD1 (5 bases). CDR3 length: 13 amino acids. V gave up 4 bases and J gave up 7 bases, with 14 bases separating them. Germline V gene data show CDR1 as SGHNT and CDR2 as YYREEE (reference sequence). CDR3 coding DNA: TGTGCCAGCAGCGGGGGGTCCGATTTTGAAGCTTTCTTT. It translates to CASSGGSDFEAFF.

The chain uses TRBV7-9 and TRBJ2-7, with 9 nucleotides matching TRBD2. Per the germline V gene, CDR1 is SEHNR and CDR2 is FQNEAQ (reference sequence). The trim removed 1 base at V and 3 bases at J, leaving 4 bases unmatched. The CDR3 is 15 residues long. CDR3 bases: TGTGCCAGCAGCTTAGAGGCGGGGGGGGGCTACGAGCAGTACTTC. This encodes CASSLEAGGGYEQYF.

The rearrangement joins TRBV5-4 to TRBJ2-7; TRBD2 aligns across 10 bases. The CDR3 is 15 residues long. Germline CDR1 SGHNT, CDR2 YYREEE (reference sequence). Unmatched junction bases numbered 4, after V lost 4 bases and J lost 0 bases. The CDR3, as DNA: TGTGCCAGCAGCCCACTAGCGGGGTACTCCTACGAGCAGTACTTC. Translating gives CASSPLAGYSYEQYF.

The chain combines TRBV6-1 with TRBJ2-3; D gene unclear. This CDR3 has 14 residues. Germline assignment: CDR1 MNHNS and CDR2 SASEGT. V was clipped by 4 bases and J by 2 bases, with 10 bases between them. CDR3 sequence reads: CASSVPDPTDTQYF. CDR3 nucleotides: TGTGCCAGCAGTGTCCCTGACCCCACAGATACGCAGTATTTT.

This rearrangement joins TRBV5-1 to TRBJ1-4; weak D call: TRBD1 (5 bases). In germline, CDR1 is SGHRS, CDR2 YFSETQ. CDR3 length: 15 residues. Between the trimmed V and J ends, which lost 2 bases and 7 bases, there was a span of 15 bases. CDR3 coding DNA: TGCGCCAGCAGCTTCGGGACGGACTTTTTTGAAAAACTGTTTTTT. This codes for CASSFGTDFFEKLFF.

V is TRBV6-5 and J is TRBJ1-5; 9 bases align to TRBD1. The CDR3 is made up of 14 amino acids. Germline V gene sequence: CDR1 MNHEY, CDR2 SVGAGI. V trimming: 8 bases; J trimming: 4 bases; junction bases outside the gene matches: 6. The CDR3 region is CASRVGQGNQPQHF. The DNA for the CDR3 is TGTGCCAGCCGCGTGGGACAGGGAAATCAGCCCCAGCATTTT.

The chain employs TRBV29-1 and TRBJ2-1; the D gene is possibly TRBD2 (7 bases). Germline V lookup: CDR1 SQVTM, CDR2 ANQGSEA. The ends were cut back, 1 base at V and 6 bases at J, with 19 bases in the middle. This CDR3 has 16 residues. The CDR3 DNA is TGCAGCGTTGAAGGGGGGGGCGGGGGAATAGGCAATGAGCAGTTCTTC. It encodes CSVEGGGGGIGNEQFF.

This clone was recorded only once. V usage is TRBV5-4 and J usage is TRBJ2-5; 8 bases agree with TRBD2. The length of the CDR3 is 14 residues. Germline CDR1 reads SGHNT; CDR2 reads YYREEE (reference sequence). Unmatched junction bases numbered 9, after V lost 10 bases and J lost 1 base. The CDR3 loop reads CASREGWVQETQYF. DNA of the CDR3: TGTGCCTCCCGGGAGGGGTGGGTCCAAGAGACCCAGTACTTC.

The chain recombines TRBV11-2 with TRBJ1-3; TRBD1 matches at 7 bases. The ends lost 7 bases at V and 0 bases at J; junction bases unmatched: 9. The CDR3 sequence is 16 residues long. Germline V gives CDR1 SGHAT, CDR2 FQNNGV. The CDR3 DNA follows: TGTGCCAGCACTCTAAGGACAGGCCGCTCTGGAAACACCATATATTTT. It specifies CASTLRTGRSGNTIYF. The full variable domain, with the rest looked up from reference TRBV11-2 and TRBJ1-3, is EAGVAQSPRYKIIEKRQSVAFWCNPISGHATLYWYQQILGQGPKLLIQFQNNGVVDDSQLPKDRFSAERLKGVDSTLKIQPAKLEDSAVYLCASTLRTGRSGNTIYFGEGSWLTVV.

The V gene is TRBV11-3, the J gene TRBJ2-7, with a tentative D call TRBD2 (5 bases). CDR1 and CDR2 (germline): SGHNT, YENEEA. With 5 bases removed from V and 7 bases from J, the gap between germline ends came to 21 bases. The CDR3 spans 15 residues. The CDR3 coding sequence is TGTGCCAGCAGCCCAAGCACCGGGATAAAACGGGAGCAGTACTTC. Encoded protein: CASSPSTGIKREQYF.

The sample holds a few counts of this clone. This chain uses TRBV27 with TRBJ1-3; D is ambiguous. The CDR3 runs 14 residues. With 4 bases removed from V and 2 bases from J, the gap between germline ends came to 9 bases. Germline CDR1 reads MNHEY; CDR2 reads SMNVEV (reference sequence). This CDR3 is CASSSELTGNTIYF. The CDR3 DNA is TGTGCCAGCAGTTCCGAACTTACTGGAAACACCATATATTTT.